A single sample gave rise to the 2 T cell receptor beta chains below, sequenced in a study of T cells in tuberculosis. Sorting used thawed, overnight-rested PBMC stained with anti-CD3, a viability dye and GMM-loaded CD1B tetramer. The lipid loaded on the CD1B tetramers was C32 glucose monomycolate from Rhodococcus equi. Only in-frame clones appear in the TCRdb table, and some are missing; sequencing was by immunoSEQ multiplex PCR. The repertoire holds about 58,000 clones, with nearly 90% as singletons. Sequencing was carried out using CD1b-GMM tetramer-negative cells sorted from PBMCs. These receptors all stem from an adult woman with latent tuberculosis.

The CDR3 DNA sequence: TGTGCCAGCAGCTTAGTGGCGGGCAGGGGACCCTACAATGAGCAGTTCTTC. The encoded protein is CASSLVAGRGPYNEQFF. The chain is built from TRBV11-2 and TRBJ2-1; D might be TRBD1 (6 bases). Germline CDR1 reads SGHAT; CDR2 reads FQNNGV. The CDR3 covers 17 residues. V shed 1 base and J shed 2 bases, with 15 bases lying between them.

This clone has only a few counts. This rearrangement joins TRBV15 to TRBJ1-2; D gene unclear. Germline-derived CDR1 and CDR2 are LNHNV and YYDKDF (reference sequence). This CDR3 comprises 14 residues. V was shortened by 0 bases and J by 10 bases, with 15 bases between the two germline ends. This CDR3 reads CATSRDRSLGPYTF. The CDR3 DNA is TGTGCCACCAGCAGAGATCGCTCACTAGGACCCTACACCTTC.